A single sample gave rise to the 26 T cell receptor beta chains below, sequenced in a study of T-cell reconstitution after alpha-beta-depleted transplantation in children (dated by TCRdb to the mid-2010s). Library method: PCR. The reads were generated on an Illumina HiSeq 2500. To normalize quantification of the TCRbeta repertoire, the TCR libraries were built with molecular barcoding that relied on unique molecular identifiers. TCRdb's own reprocessing of the public reads used fastp at Q25 and MiXCR and kept productive beta chains. Every CDR3 protein is listed once, alongside the most common genes and DNA of its rows. The sample has around 420,000 distinct CDR3 sequences on record, roughly 16% of them singletons. The ten most abundant clones make up less than 30% of the sample. Read against the paper, the sample's treatment or condition label means: allogeneic hematopoietic cell transplantation with graft depleted of TCRalphabeta T cells and CD19 B cells.

Here the sequenced sample was PBMCs, mostly from graft donor cells, taken 360 days after TCRalphabeta/CD19-depleted stem cell transplant. These receptors originate from a boy under two years old who had a stem cell transplant for Wiskott-Aldrich syndrome, so the T cells may come from the graft donor.

This clonotype appeared once. This sequence joins TRBV12-3 or TRBV12-4 and TRBJ2-6; D is unresolved. This CDR3 has 17 residues. The V end lost 2 bases, the J end lost 0 bases, and 11 bases lay between the germline ends. The CDR3 nucleotides are TGTGCCAGCAGTTTAAGGGTCCCTTTCTCTGGGGCCAACGTCCTGACTTTC. It specifies CASSLRVPFSGANVLTF.

This clonotype was observed a single time. In DNA form, the CDR3 reads TGCGCCAGCAGCCATCATTTCTCGGCGGGACAGGAGCGCTACGAGCAGTACTTC. This gives the protein CASSHHFSAGQERYEQYF. This chain uses TRBV4-1 with TRBJ2-7, with 8 bases lining up with TRBD1. Losses at the gene ends were 3 bases for V and 3 bases for J; bases not matched to a gene: 16. CDR3 length: 18 residues. Germline V gives CDR1 MGHRA, CDR2 YSYEKL.

This clonotype was observed a handful of times. This chain connects TRBV11-2 to TRBJ1-2; possibly TRBD1 for D (5 bases). This CDR3 comprises 16 residues. CDR1 and CDR2 from the germline V gene are SGHAT and FQNNGV. V was clipped by 2 bases and J by 2 bases, with 15 bases between them. The CDR3 reads CASSLLIGTLNYGYTF. The DNA of the CDR3 is TGTGCCAGCAGCTTACTGATCGGGACTCTAAACTATGGCTACACCTTC. Based on the CDR3 plus reference TRBV11-2 and TRBJ1-2, the full variable domain is EAGVAQSPRYKIIEKRQSVAFWCNPISGHATLYWYQQILGQGPKLLIQFQNNGVVDDSQLPKDRFSAERLKGVDSTLKIQPAKLEDSAVYLCASSLLIGTLNYGYTFGSGTRLTVV.

The chain has TRBV24-1 and TRBJ2-5, with TRBD1 identical over 9 bases. Germline V lookup: CDR1 KGHDR, CDR2 SFDVKD. The CDR3 runs to 15 residues. The J segment lost 1 base and the V segment lost 4 bases, leaving 3 bases of the junction unmatched. CDR3 loop: CATSDSGQGQETQYF. The CDR3 nucleotides are TGTGCCACCAGTGACTCGGGACAGGGCCAAGAGACCCAGTACTTC.

There are a few counts of this clonotype. CDR3 DNA sequence: TGTGCCAGCAGACAAAGGACTAGCGGGATATTAAATGAGCAGTTCTTC. Translation: CASRQRTSGILNEQFF. This chain joins TRBV12-3 or TRBV12-4 and TRBJ2-1; 12 bases align to TRBD2. Trimming removed 6 bases from V and 7 bases from J; junction bases left unmatched: 10. This CDR3 region has 16 residues.

This clonotype was observed a few times. The chain recombines TRBV5-1 with TRBJ2-3; D perhaps matches TRBD1 (6 bases). The CDR3 extends over 19 amino acids. Trimming cost V 4 bases and J 2 bases, with 26 bases left between them. CDR1 and CDR2 (germline): SGHRS, YFSETQ. The CDR3 region is CASSIEASQGREVTDTQYF. The CDR3, as DNA: TGCGCCAGCAGCATAGAAGCCTCCCAGGGGCGCGAGGTCACAGATACGCAGTATTTT. Using reference TRBV5-1 and TRBJ2-3 for the parts outside the CDR3, the full variable domain is KAGVTQTPRYLIKTRGQQVTLSCSPISGHRSVSWYQQTPGQGLQFLFEYFSETQRNKGNFPGRFSGRQFSNSRSEMNVSTLELGDSALYLCASSIEASQGREVTDTQYFGPGTRLTVL.

This chain uses TRBV15 with TRBJ1-5; possible D gene TRBD1, 5 bases. The V end lost 0 bases, the J end lost 6 bases, and 12 bases lay between the germline ends. Germline loops: CDR1 LNHNV, CDR2 YYDKDF (reference sequence). The CDR3 runs to 15 residues. Here the CDR3 reads CATSRDLQERQPQHF. The CDR3 coding sequence is TGTGCCACCAGCAGAGATCTACAGGAGCGTCAGCCCCAGCATTTT.

This clonotype was seen ten or more times. The chain couples TRBV7-9 to TRBJ2-1, with TRBD2 matching over 12 bases. V lost 0 bases to trimming and J lost 11 bases; unmatched junction nucleotides: 11. The CDR3 loop spans 17 amino acids. Germline CDR1 SEHNR, CDR2 FQNEAQ (reference sequence). CDR3 sequence reads: CASSLAPLAGGMVQQFF. The CDR3 DNA is TGTGCCAGCAGCTTAGCCCCTCTAGCGGGGGGGATGGTACAGCAGTTCTTC.

This chain uses TRBV4-3 with TRBJ2-1; D may correspond to TRBD1 or TRBD2 (5 bases each). The V end lost 2 bases, the J end lost 5 bases, and 13 bases lay between the germline ends. Germline CDR1 LGHNA, CDR2 YSLEER. The CDR3 consists of 15 residues. The CDR3 sequence is CASSQIGTANNEQFF. In DNA form, the CDR3 reads TGCGCCAGCAGCCAAATCGGGACGGCCAACAATGAGCAGTTCTTC.

In this sample, this clonotype turned up many times. The chain joins TRBV12-3 or TRBV12-4 to TRBJ2-1; D gene ambiguous. Trimming cost V 1 base and J 7 bases, with 8 bases left between them. This CDR3 region has 13 residues. CDR3 nucleotides: TGTGCCAGCAGTTTAGAAGGTCGAAATGAGCAGTTCTTC. This codes for CASSLEGRNEQFF.

The rearrangement joins TRBV7-4 to TRBJ2-6, with D unclear. V gave up 6 bases and J gave up 0 bases, with 21 bases separating them. Germline lookup yields CDR1 SGHVT and CDR2 SQSDAQ. The CDR3 has 19 amino acids. The CDR3 protein is CASSLLLGSFFSGANVLTF. CDR3 bases: TGTGCCAGCAGTCTTCTCCTTGGCAGTTTCTTCTCTGGGGCCAACGTCCTGACTTTC. Filled out from reference TRBV7-4 and TRBJ2-6, the complete variable domain reads GAGVSQSPRYKVAKRGRDVALRCDSISGHVTLYWYRQTLGQGSEVLTYSQSDAQRDKSGRPSGRFSAERPERSVSTLKIQRTEQGDSAVYLCASSLLLGSFFSGANVLTFGAGSRLTVL.

This clonotype occurred a few times. The chain couples TRBV4-1 to TRBJ2-6, with D perhaps TRBD2 (5 bases). The CDR3 loop spans 17 amino acids. Per germline, CDR1 MGHRA and CDR2 YSYEKL. With 2 bases removed from V and 0 bases from J, the gap between germline ends came to 11 bases. Written as DNA, the CDR3 is TGCGCCAGCAGCCAATGGTCCGGACTCTCTGGGGCCAACGTCCTGACTTTC. This encodes CASSQWSGLSGANVLTF.

The chain is built from TRBV7-2 and TRBJ2-5; the match to TRBD2 covers 11 bases. There are 15 residues in the CDR3. V dropped 3 bases and J dropped 4; count of bases not matched to a gene: 4. The germline gives CDR1 SGHTA, CDR2 FQGNSA. CDR3 in DNA: TGTGCCAGCAGCTTGGCAGGACTAGCGGGAGAGACCCAGTACTTC. Translation: CASSLAGLAGETQYF. The complete variable domain, with remaining parts taken from reference TRBV7-2 and TRBJ2-5, reads GAGVSQSPSNKVTEKGKDVELRCDPISGHTALYWYRQSLGQGLEFLIYFQGNSAPDKSGLPSDRFSAERTGGSVSTLTIQRTQQEDSAVYLCASSLAGLAGETQYFGPGTRLLVL.

The genes are TRBV24-1 and TRBJ2-2, with D hard to call. The CDR3 runs to 13 residues. Germline V gene data show CDR1 as KGHDR and CDR2 as SFDVKD. The germline V and J ends were trimmed by 7 bases and 4 bases, with 9 bases remaining between them. Written as DNA, the CDR3 is TGTGCCACCAGGGCCGCTCCCACCGGGGAGCTGTTTTTT. Translation: CATRAAPTGELFF.

This clonotype was seen a few times. The chain carries TRBV27 and TRBJ2-1; tentatively, D is TRBD2 (5 bases). Germline lookup yields CDR1 MNHEY and CDR2 SMNVEV (reference sequence). The length of the CDR3 is 15 residues. V shed 6 bases and J shed 2 bases, with 14 bases lying between them. The CDR3 DNA sequence: TGTGCCAGCAGCCCCCGGGGAGTCCCCTACAATGAGCAGTTCTTC. Translation gives CASSPRGVPYNEQFF.

This rearrangement joins TRBV11-2 to TRBJ2-5, with D possibly matching TRBD1 (6 bases). The CDR3 has 17 amino acids. The germline V gene has CDR1 SGHAT and CDR2 FQNNGV. V dropped 3 bases and J dropped 5 bases, with 22 bases sitting between them. The chain's CDR3 is CASSFYPPTGNGETQYF. DNA for the CDR3: TGTGCCAGCAGCTTCTACCCGCCAACAGGGAATGGGGAGACCCAGTACTTC.

This clonotype was seen a handful of times. This chain connects TRBV20-1 to TRBJ2-1; the match to TRBD2 covers 14 bases. Trimming removed 3 bases from V and 8 bases from J; junction bases left unmatched: 6. Germline CDR1 DFQATT, CDR2 SNEGSKA (reference sequence). The CDR3 extends over 15 amino acids. The CDR3 sequence is CSASGTSGSIYEQFF. In DNA, the CDR3 is TGCAGTGCTAGCGGGACTAGCGGGAGTATCTATGAGCAGTTCTTC.

This chain connects TRBV29-1 to TRBJ2-1, with D unclear. Looked up from germline, CDR1 is SQVTM and CDR2 is ANQGSEA. The CDR3 loop spans 15 amino acids. V was cut by 4 bases and J by 3 bases, with 16 bases left in between. The CDR3 here is CSVVGSPSLYNEQFF. In DNA form, the CDR3 reads TGCAGCGTTGTAGGCAGCCCGTCCCTCTACAATGAGCAGTTCTTC.

This clonotype came up a few times. The V call is TRBV29-1, the J call TRBJ2-1; 11 positions agree with TRBD2. The germline V gene has CDR1 SQVTM and CDR2 ANQGSEA. This CDR3 has 15 amino acids. The ends lost 2 bases at V and 2 bases at J; junction bases unmatched: 2. Here the CDR3 reads CSVEFSGRAYNEQFF. The CDR3 region has the DNA TGCAGCGTTGAATTTAGCGGGAGGGCCTACAATGAGCAGTTCTTC.

This chain connects TRBV2 to TRBJ2-1; D gene uncertain. The CDR3 is made up of 14 amino acids. V lost 6 bases and J 6 bases, leaving 15 bases between the germline ends. CDR1 SNHLY and CDR2 FYNNEI come from the germline V gene. This CDR3 reads CASRAFGRPNEQFF. In DNA, the CDR3 is TGTGCCAGCAGAGCCTTCGGACGGCCCAATGAGCAGTTCTTC. Drawing the rest from reference TRBV2 and TRBJ2-1, the complete variable domain is EPEVTQTPSHQVTQMGQEVILRCVPISNHLYFYWYRQILGQKVEFLVSFYNNEISEKSEIFDDQFSVERPDGSNFTLKIRSTKLEDSAMYFCASRAFGRPNEQFFGPGTRLTVL.

This sequence joins TRBV4-2 and TRBJ2-7; 9 bases agree with TRBD2. V dropped 3 bases and J dropped 1; count of bases not matched to a gene: 7. The CDR3 is made up of 16 amino acids. The germline V gene has CDR1 LGHNA and CDR2 YNFKEQ. CDR3 region: CASSHGGGALSYEQYF. The CDR3, as DNA: TGTGCCAGCAGCCACGGCGGGGGGGCCTTATCCTACGAGCAGTACTTC.

The chain links TRBV5-1 to TRBJ2-1; 11 bases agree with TRBD1. J was trimmed by 10 bases and V by 2 bases; bases with no gene match: 8. The length of the CDR3 is 15 residues. CDR1 SGHRS and CDR2 YFSETQ come from the germline V gene. Written as DNA, the CDR3 is TGCGCCAGCAGCTTCTTAGGACAGGGGGCGAGGGAGCAGTTCTTC. As protein: CASSFLGQGAREQFF.

A few counts support this clonotype. The genes are TRBV20-1 and TRBJ2-1; possibly TRBD2 for D (5 bases). V was shortened by 4 bases and J by 4 bases, with 20 bases between the two germline ends. The germline V gene encodes CDR1 DFQATT and CDR2 SNEGSKA (reference sequence). The CDR3 totals 16 residues. The CDR3 region is CSAKASRKWVYNEQFF. CDR3 DNA sequence: TGCAGTGCTAAGGCTAGCCGGAAGTGGGTTTACAATGAGCAGTTCTTC.

This clonotype was counted a few times. The rearrangement uses TRBV11-2 and TRBJ2-1; 12 positions match TRBD2. CDR1 SGHAT and CDR2 FQNNGV come from the germline V gene. The CDR3 consists of 18 residues. The V and J ends lost 4 bases and 3 bases, in that order; junction bases with no gene match: 10. The CDR3 region is CASSYLAGGLSNYNEQFF. The CDR3 DNA reads TGTGCCAGCAGCTACCTAGCGGGAGGGCTTTCCAACTACAATGAGCAGTTCTTC.

This clonotype has a count of ten or more. The gene calls are TRBV20-1 and TRBJ2-5; D possibly corresponds to TRBD2 (5 bases). This CDR3 is 13 amino acids long. Germline CDR1 is DFQATT and CDR2 is SNEGSKA (reference sequence). Trimming cost V 5 bases and J 7 bases, with 17 bases left between them. The CDR3 DNA reads TGCAGTGCTCCCGACCTTCTAGCTCGGACCCAGTACTTC. Residues: CSAPDLLARTQYF.

In its sample, this clonotype was seen a few times. V gene TRBV7-9 combines with J gene TRBJ2-7; no clear D gene. Deletions cut 5 bases from V and 6 bases from J, with 11 bases between. The CDR3 contains 12 residues. CDR1 is SEHNR and CDR2 is FQNEAQ in the germline V gene (reference sequence). CDR3 region: CASSPIDGEQYF. The CDR3 region has the DNA TGTGCCAGCAGCCCTATAGACGGCGAGCAGTACTTC.